This T cell receptor (beta chain) was profiled in a study of spatial heterogeneity in lung cancer. Study as a whole: Among detected sequences, beta-chain ones consistently exceeded alpha-chain ones in number. The average appearance count of each unique TCR and UMI combination in raw reads was more than nine.

Each CDR3 protein is one row after TCRdb ran MiXCR on the 5' RACE reads. The table includes about 40,000 distinct CDR3 sequences, roughly 4.9% detected once. This clonotype was seen many times. Its specificity is unknown. Time point in this sample: sample taken at primary tumor resection. General study findings and limits: The study found ubiquitous expanded tumor TCRs in blood more at resection than follow-up.

This specimen consisted of PBMCs, obtained at surgery. This TCR was recovered from a female donor with early-stage non-small cell lung cancer.

The CDR3 reads CASSPLDTQYF. Written as DNA, the CDR3 is TGTGCCAGCAGTCCACTAGATACGCAGTATTTT. V gene TRBV25-1 combines with J gene TRBJ2-3; D uncertain. The ends were cut back, 5 bases at V and 5 bases at J, with 5 bases in the middle. The CDR3 loop spans 11 amino acids. In germline, CDR1 is MGHDK, CDR2 SYGVNS.